A selection of T cell receptor beta chains follows, all from one sample in a study of OX40 agonist ivuxolimab in advanced cancers. Sequenced by immunoSEQ multiplex PCR; TCRdb stores in-frame clones only, minus some. The data show roughly 40,000 clones, approximately 90% seen once. This specimen consisted of CD4+ or CD8+ T cells sorted from blood, obtained in a trial of the OX40 agonist ivuxolimab. All receptors come from an adult with an advanced solid tumor such as melanoma, head and neck, liver or kidney cancer. CDR3s include the opening cysteine and the closing phenylalanine or tryptophan. The order of the fields is D gene, J gene, V gene, clone size, CDR3 DNA, CDR3 protein. The D gene is left open where the match is weak. Where a row states a size, it is once, few, many or the class of an expanded clone; other rows omit it.

- TRBJ1-2 TRBV6-5 - TGTGCCAGCAGTACCTCATCCGGGACGGATGGCTACACCTTC CASSTSSGTDGYTF
- TRBJ2-7 TRBV6-6 - TGTGCCAGCAGTTACGGACTCGATCGTGGTTACGAGCAGTACTTC CASSYGLDRGYEQYF
- TRBJ2-5 TRBV4-1 few TGCGCCAGCAGCCAAGAGGACAGCCAAGAGACCCAGTACTTC CASSQEDSQETQYF
- TRBJ2-2 TRBV9 few TGTGCCAGCAGCGTAGCTTACCGGACCGGGGAGCTGTTTTTT CASSVAYRTGELFF
TRBD2 TRBJ2-7 TRBV5-1 - TGCGCCAGCAGGGAAGCGGGGGGAACCTACGAGCAGTACTTC CASREAGGTYEQYF
TRBD1 TRBJ2-7 TRBV29-1 - TGCAGCGCCGGGACAGGGGACGACGAGCAGTACTTC CSAGTGDDEQYF
TRBD2 TRBJ2-3 TRBV5-5 - TGTGCCAGCAGAAATGGGACTAGCGGAACAGATACGCAGTATTTT CASRNGTSGTDTQYF
- TRBJ2-3 TRBV15 - TGTGCCACCAGCCGGTCAGGGGCAGATACGCAGTATTTT CATSRSGADTQYF
TRBD1 TRBJ2-7 TRBV5-4 - TGTGCCAGCAAAAAGACAGGGAACTCCTACGAGCAGTACTTC CASKKTGNSYEQYF
- TRBJ1-5 TRBV27 once TGTGCCAGCAGTTTCACAGGGACGGGGCAGCCCCAGCATTTT CASSFTGTGQPQHF
- TRBJ2-5 TRBV4-2 once TGTGCCAGCAGCCAGGACTATAGAGAGACCCAGTACTTC CASSQDYRETQYF
- TRBJ2-5 TRBV19 - TGTGCCAGTAGTGGGTATTTGGGGGAGACCCAGTACTTC CASSGYLGETQYF
- TRBJ2-5 TRBV4-1 few TGCGCCAGCAGCCAAGGAGTAAGCGCCACAGAGACCCAGTACTTC CASSQGVSATETQYF
TRBD2 TRBJ2-1 TRBV7-3 - TGTGCCAGCAGCTTAACGGTCACTAGCGGGGTTAATGAGCAGTTCTTC CASSLTVTSGVNEQFF
- TRBJ2-1 TRBV7-9 - TGTGCCAGCAGCACAATATCGACAGGTAACTCCTACAATGAGCAGTTCTTC CASSTISTGNSYNEQFF
- TRBJ2-5 TRBV30 - TGTGCCTGGAGTGTCCCCGGGGACCAAGAGACCCAGTACTTC CAWSVPGDQETQYF
TRBD2 TRBJ2-1 TRBV30 - TGTGCCTGGAGCCAGACTAGCGGGAGTCAATACAATGAGCAGTTCTTC CAWSQTSGSQYNEQFF
- TRBJ2-7 TRBV30 - TGTGCCTGGAGGGAACCGGGGAGAACCTACGAGCAGTACTTC CAWREPGRTYEQYF
- TRBJ2-1 TRBV4-3 - TGCGCCAGCAGCCAAGGGGCATCAGGTGAGCAGTTCTTC CASSQGASGEQFF
- TRBJ2-1 TRBV11-3 - TGTGCCAGCAGCTTATCAACGTACAATGAGCAGTTCTTC CASSLSTYNEQFF
- TRBJ2-7 TRBV19 - TGTGCCAGTAGTATGAGCGGGTTCTCCTACGAGCAGTACTTC CASSMSGFSYEQYF
- TRBJ1-5 TRBV7-9 - TGTGCCAGCAGCCGAAGCAATCAGCCCCAGCATTTT CASSRSNQPQHF
- TRBJ2-1 TRBV4-2 - TGTGCCAGCAGCCAAGAAGGGGGGGCAGGGCTGAATGAGCAGTTCTTC CASSQEGGAGLNEQFF
TRBD2 TRBJ2-5 TRBV27 - TGTGCCAGCAGTTCGGGACTAGCGGGAGGTGAGACCCAGTACTTC CASSSGLAGGETQYF
- TRBJ1-1 TRBV19 - TGTGCCAGTAGTATAGGTTCGTACAGGAAGAACACTGAAGCTTTCTTT CASSIGSYRKNTEAFF
TRBD1 TRBJ2-7 TRBV9 - TGTGCCAGCAGCGTATCGGGACAGAACGAGCAGTACTTC CASSVSGQNEQYF
- TRBJ1-1 TRBV28 once TGTGCCAGCTGGCGGGGGAAGGGGACTGAAGCTTTCTTT CASWRGKGTEAFF